These 22 T cell receptor beta chains share one sample of origin, sequenced in a study of cytotoxic CD8 clonotypes in ibrutinib-treated CLL. Profiling relied on immunoSEQ multiplex PCR, and the TCRdb table lists in-frame clones only, not all of them. The table lists some 140,000 clones, approximately 90% of them singletons. Sequencing used PBMCs, obtained after 12 months of ibrutinib treatment. The receptor source for this set is a human donor with chronic lymphocytic leukemia.

V is TRBV5-1 and J is TRBJ2-1; TRBD1 matches 11 bases. The germline gives CDR1 SGHRS, CDR2 YFSETQ. The CDR3 consists of 23 residues. Losses at the gene ends were 0 bases for V and 1 base for J; bases not matched to a gene: 21. The CDR3 region has the DNA TGCGCCAGCAGCTTGGCCCGGACAGGGGGCGTCGGGAGGCCCCGAGAATCCTACAATGAGCAGTTCTTC. Its translation: CASSLARTGGVGRPRESYNEQFF.

This chain connects TRBV23-1 to TRBJ2-7; D gene uncertain. TRBV23-1 is an ORF, with its function uncertain. The CDR3 runs to 9 residues. V dropped 10 bases and J dropped 5 bases, with 6 bases sitting between them. The CDR3 is CANRDEQYF. The CDR3 region has the DNA TGCGCCAACAGAGACGAGCAGTACTTC.

A word on this clone: The junction does not match germline at one end; this may be a read error. The V gene is TRBV27, the J gene TRBJ2-7, with TRBD2 identical over 9 bases. The CDR3 covers 14 residues. Per germline, CDR1 MNHEY and CDR2 SMNVEV (reference sequence). CDR3 in amino acids: CASSRSGRTYEQYF. CDR3 DNA: TGTGCCAGCAGTCGTAGCGGGAGAACCTATGAGCAGTACTTC.

CDR3 in amino acids: CASSLHRAITEAFF. The CDR3 bases are TGCGCCAGCAGCTTACACCGGGCAATCACTGAAGCTTTCTTT. J is TRBJ1-1 and V is TRBV5-1; no clear D gene. V was trimmed by 2 bases and J by 4 bases, leaving 12 bases between them. Germline V CDR1 and CDR2: SGHRS, YFSETQ. The CDR3 loop spans 14 amino acids. Looking up the rest from reference TRBV5-1 and TRBJ1-1 gives the full variable domain: KAGVTQTPRYLIKTRGQQVTLSCSPISGHRSVSWYQQTPGQGLQFLFEYFSETQRNKGNFPGRFSGRQFSNSRSEMNVSTLELGDSALYLCASSLHRAITEAFFGQGTRLTVV.

The chain recombines TRBV19 with TRBJ1-3; D remains ambiguous. The CDR3 sequence is 15 residues long. The V end was cut by 3 bases, the J end by 4 bases, with 13 bases between. In germline, CDR1 is LNHDA, CDR2 SQIVND (reference sequence). This CDR3 reads CASSIGPTPGNTIYF. CDR3 sequence (DNA): TGTGCCAGTAGTATCGGGCCCACTCCGGGAAACACCATATATTTT. Complete variable domain (other parts from reference TRBV19 and TRBJ1-3): DGGITQSPKYLFRKEGQNVTLSCEQNLNHDAMYWYRQDPGQGLRLIYYSQIVNDFQKGDIAEGYSVSREKKESFPLTVTSAQKNPTAFYLCASSIGPTPGNTIYFGEGSWLTVV.

The chain is built from TRBV7-2 and TRBJ2-1; 8 bases are shared with TRBD2. The CDR3 spans 15 residues. The ends lost 4 bases at V and 2 bases at J; junction bases unmatched: 4. Germline assignment: CDR1 SGHTA and CDR2 FQGNSA. CDR3 bases: TGTGCCAGCAGCTATAGCGGGGACGCCTACAATGAGCAGTTCTTC. It encodes CASSYSGDAYNEQFF. The full variable domain, completed using reference TRBV7-2 and TRBJ2-1, is GAGVSQSPSNKVTEKGKDVELRCDPISGHTALYWYRQSLGQGLEFLIYFQGNSAPDKSGLPSDRFSAERTGGSVSTLTIQRTQQEDSAVYLCASSYSGDAYNEQFFGPGTRLTVL.

This clone appeared once. This rearrangement joins TRBV2 to TRBJ1-2; perhaps TRBD1 as D (5 bases). This CDR3 region has 15 residues. V lost 6 bases and J 2 bases, leaving 16 bases between the germline ends. Germline assignment: CDR1 SNHLY and CDR2 FYNNEI. CDR3 nucleotides: TGTGCCAGCAGAGGAGAGGGGTGGGGGAACTATGGCTACACCTTC. Translation gives CASRGEGWGNYGYTF.

This chain joins TRBV18 and TRBJ2-5; 7 bases line up with TRBD2. V trimming: 0 bases; J trimming: 2 bases; junction bases outside the gene matches: 3. The CDR3 is 15 amino acids. Germline CDR1 and CDR2: KGHSH and LQKENI. This CDR3 is CASSPPGLKQETQYF. The CDR3 nucleotides read TGTGCCAGCTCACCACCGGGACTAAAACAAGAGACCCAGTACTTC.

V and J are TRBV15 and TRBJ2-1; 12 nucleotides agree with TRBD1. Germline CDR1 is LNHNV and CDR2 is YYDKDF (reference sequence). This CDR3 has 15 residues. The junction had 6 bases not matched to a gene; V was cut back by 5 bases and J by 7 bases. CDR3 DNA: TGTGCCACCAGCGGGGACAGGGGGCAAGGAAATGAGCAGTTCTTC. Its protein product is CATSGDRGQGNEQFF.

The rearrangement links TRBV30 to TRBJ1-5; a possible D gene is TRBD1 (5 bases). The CDR3 sequence is 17 residues long. Germline loops: CDR1 GTSNPN, CDR2 SVGIG (reference sequence). V lost 0 bases and J 4 bases, leaving 19 bases between the germline ends. The CDR3 nucleotides are TGTGCCTGGAGTGTAGGGTGGGACTTCGGCCGGAATCAGCCCCAGCATTTT. Its protein product is CAWSVGWDFGRNQPQHF.

The chain combines TRBV5-1 with TRBJ2-3; D is undetermined. Germline V gene data show CDR1 as SGHRS and CDR2 as YFSETQ. V was cut by 0 bases and J by 0 bases, with 8 bases left in between. The CDR3 spans 15 residues. This CDR3 reads CASSLETRSTDTQYF. DNA for the CDR3: TGCGCCAGCAGCTTGGAAACCCGAAGCACAGATACGCAGTATTTT.

The rearrangement joins TRBV4-3 to TRBJ2-7; 11 bases map to TRBD2. The CDR3 is 16 residues long. With V trimmed by 4 bases and J by 3 bases, 8 bases remained unmatched. Germline V CDR1 and CDR2: LGHNA, YSLEER. The CDR3 is CASSPLPGTSGYEQYF. The CDR3 region has the DNA TGCGCCAGCAGCCCGCTACCCGGGACTAGCGGCTACGAGCAGTACTTC.

The chain is built from TRBV6-1 and TRBJ2-7; the D gene could be TRBD1 or TRBD2 (5 bases each). Trimming took off 10 bases at V and 1 base at J, with 14 bases between the two ends. The CDR3 loop spans 13 amino acids. The germline V gene has CDR1 MNHNS and CDR2 SASEGT. For the CDR3, the DNA is TGTGCCACCGTGGGCGAGGGGTCCTACGAGCAGTACTTC. It codes for CATVGEGSYEQYF.

The chain combines TRBV6-5 with TRBJ2-7; D not resolved. The V and J ends lost 7 bases and 0 bases respectively, with 13 bases between them. Germline CDR1 reads MNHEY; CDR2 reads SVGAGI. The CDR3 is 14 amino acids. The CDR3 spells CASTYGVGSYEQYF. Written as DNA, the CDR3 is TGTGCCAGCACGTATGGGGTTGGCTCCTACGAGCAGTACTTC.

This sequence joins TRBV5-1 and TRBJ2-2; 7 nucleotides line up with TRBD1. V lost 5 bases and J lost 3; bases outside the gene matches: 4. The CDR3 runs 14 residues. Germline V gene sequence: CDR1 SGHRS, CDR2 YFSETQ. CDR3 sequence: CASRPGTDTGELFF. CDR3 nucleotide sequence: TGCGCCAGCAGACCCGGGACAGACACCGGGGAGCTGTTTTTT.

V usage is TRBV30 and J usage is TRBJ2-1; TRBD2 might be the D (7 bases). CDR3 length: 15 amino acids. Germline loops: CDR1 GTSNPN, CDR2 SVGIG (reference sequence). Trimming took 3 bases from V and 2 from J, leaving 14 bases between them. In DNA, the CDR3 is TGTGCCTGGAGGACCCGGGGGGCGGCCTACAATGAGCAGTTCTTC. It translates to CAWRTRGAAYNEQFF.

The chain is built from TRBV9 and TRBJ1-1, with a tentative D call TRBD1 (5 bases). Germline V gives CDR1 SGDLS, CDR2 YYNGEE. CDR3 size: 15 residues. V lost 4 bases to trimming and J lost 5 bases, with 18 bases between them. The CDR3 region has the DNA TGTGCCAGCAGCTCCTTGGGGGACCTGAGGACTGAAGCTTTCTTT. It yields the protein CASSSLGDLRTEAFF.

A single count supports this clone. This rearrangement joins TRBV5-1 to TRBJ2-7; 9 positions match TRBD2. Germline CDR1 reads SGHRS; CDR2 reads YFSETQ. The trim removed 0 bases at V and 3 bases at J, leaving 10 bases unmatched. This CDR3 has 17 amino acids. The CDR3 coding sequence is TGCGCCAGCAGCTTGGCCCGGATAGCGGGAGTAAGCTACGAGCAGTACTTC. Protein product: CASSLARIAGVSYEQYF.

The CDR3 region is CASSSPGTSRETQYF. CDR3 sequence (DNA): TGTGCCAGCAGCTCCCCCGGGACTAGCCGTGAGACCCAGTACTTC. J is TRBJ2-5 and V is TRBV7-9; 9 bases line up with TRBD2. There are 15 residues in the CDR3. V lost 4 bases, J lost 5 bases, and 8 bases stayed unmatched. Per germline, CDR1 SEHNR and CDR2 FQNEAQ (reference sequence).

The V gene is TRBV18, the J gene TRBJ2-1; 11 bases line up with TRBD2. CDR3 length equals 14 residues. Germline V CDR1 and CDR2: KGHSH, LQKENI. V lost 0 bases to trimming and J lost 9 bases; unmatched junction nucleotides: 1. The chain's CDR3 is CASSPPTSGTEQFF. The CDR3, as DNA: TGTGCCAGCTCACCACCGACTAGCGGGACTGAGCAGTTCTTC.

The chain joins TRBV29-1 to TRBJ2-2; D is perhaps TRBD2 (6 bases). CDR3 size: 14 residues. The V gene's germline CDR1 is SQVTM and CDR2 ANQGSEA. The ends were cut back, 1 base at V and 4 bases at J, with 10 bases in the middle. CDR3 DNA: TGCAGCGTTGAAGGCCCCGGGAGCACCGGGGAGCTGTTTTTT. It yields the protein CSVEGPGSTGELFF.

The chain carries TRBV6-6 and TRBJ2-7, with TRBD1 matching 7 bases. The CDR3 contains 14 residues. The J segment lost 6 bases and the V segment lost 0 bases, leaving 5 bases of the junction unmatched. Germline CDR1 is MNHNY and CDR2 is SVGAGI (reference sequence). The chain's CDR3 is CASSYSDRTTEQYF. CDR3 in DNA: TGTGCCAGCAGTTACTCGGACAGGACGACCGAGCAGTACTTC.